The rows below give T cell receptor beta chains drawn from one sample of a study of T cells in Graves' hyperthyroidism and ophthalmopathy. TCRdb re-analysed the multiplex PCR reads in MiXCR, keeping a single row per CDR3 protein. The table includes about 520,000 distinct CDR3 sequences, around 22% detected once. Sequenced sample: blood. All receptors derive from a woman under 40 with Graves' ophthalmopathy. CDR3s include the opening cysteine and the closing phenylalanine or tryptophan. Each record gives: clone size, V gene, J gene, D gene, CDR3 protein, CDR3 DNA. The D gene is left open where the match is weak. For some rows the clone size is stated as once, few or many, or as a class when expanded; others skip it.

>many|TRBV7-9|TRBJ2-5|.
CASSPGLATKGQYF
TGTGCCAGCAGCCCCGGTTTGGCTACTAAGGGCCAGTACTTC
>few|TRBV20-1|TRBJ1-1|TRBD1
CSAKTDRGRTEAFF
TGCAGTGCGAAGACAGACAGGGGGCGGACTGAAGCTTTCTTT
>.|TRBV20-1|TRBJ2-7|TRBD2
CSARGDSGVYEQYF
TGCAGTGCTAGAGGTGATAGCGGGGTCTACGAGCAGTACTTC
>few|TRBV2|TRBJ1-1|.
CASSEVKGGTEAFF
TGTGCCAGCAGTGAAGTAAAGGGTGGCACTGAAGCTTTCTTT
>many|TRBV3-1|TRBJ2-7|.
CASSQGEWYEQYF
TGTGCCAGCAGCCAAGGGGAGTGGTACGAGCAGTACTTC
>many|TRBV6-5|TRBJ2-7|.
CASSYSGDTSYEQYF
TGTGCCAGCAGTTACAGTGGGGACACTTCCTACGAGCAGTACTTC
>few|TRBV28|TRBJ2-5|.
CASSSLGERETQYF
TGTGCCAGCAGCTCTTTAGGGGAACGAGAGACCCAGTACTTC
>.|TRBV6-2/TRBV6-3|TRBJ1-2|TRBD1
CASRPGTAYREYGYTF
TGTGCCAGCAGACCCGGGACAGCGTATCGGGAATATGGCTACACCTTC
>many|TRBV6-1|TRBJ1-1|.
CASSEAFGGRRSGSNNTEAFF
TGTGCCAGCAGTGAAGCATTCGGGGGGCGGAGGAGTGGATCGAACAACACTGAAGCTTTCTTT
>many|TRBV4-2|TRBJ1-1|.
CASSQGRGPNEAFF
TGTGCCAGCAGCCAAGGGAGGGGACCCAATGAAGCTTTCTTT
>many|TRBV9|TRBJ1-1|.
CASSVGMHTEAFF
TGTGCCAGCAGCGTAGGAATGCACACTGAAGCTTTCTTT
>.|TRBV11-2|TRBJ2-5|.
CASSSRLVVTQYF
TGTGCCAGCAGCTCCCGCCTAGTAGTGACCCAGTACTTC
>many|TRBV7-8|TRBJ1-1|.
CASSLTEPDIPTEAFF
TGTGCCAGCAGCCTAACCGAACCGGACATACCCACTGAAGCTTTCTTT
>.|TRBV20-1|TRBJ1-2|TRBD1
CSARDRRGQDGYTF
TGCAGTGCTAGAGATCGTAGGGGGCAAGATGGCTACACCTTC
>.|TRBV25-1|TRBJ1-3|.
CASSLRPTPSSGNTIYF
TGTGCCAGCAGCCTGAGACCGACGCCTAGCTCTGGAAACACCATATATTTT
>once|TRBV29-1|TRBJ1-2|TRBD1
CSGGTGGINTF
TGCAGCGGAGGGACAGGGGGGATAAACACCTTC
>.|TRBV2|TRBJ2-7|.
CVSLRAAYEQYF
TGTGTCAGCCTGCGGGCGGCCTACGAGCAGTACTTC
>.|TRBV6-2/TRBV6-3|TRBJ2-7|.
CASTLSTGTWDEQYF
TGTGCCAGCACCTTGTCCACCGGGACCTGGGACGAGCAGTACTTC
>many|TRBV12-3/TRBV12-4|TRBJ2-7|.
CASSKLNTYEQYF
TGTGCCAGCAGTAAGCTAAACACCTACGAGCAGTACTTC
>many|TRBV28|TRBJ1-3|.
CASSAGGGQGFRNTIYF
TGTGCCAGCAGTGCCGGAGGGGGGCAGGGATTTCGAAACACCATATATTTT
>many|TRBV20-1|TRBJ2-5|TRBD1
CSAWTGVGYQETQYF
TGCAGTGCTTGGACAGGGGTCGGGTACCAAGAGACCCAGTACTTC
>many|TRBV7-3|TRBJ2-7|TRBD1
CASSLGAGGKREQYF
TGTGCCAGCAGCTTAGGGGCAGGGGGCAAAAGAGAGCAGTACTTC
>many|TRBV7-6|TRBJ2-5|TRBD1
CASRFGTEETQYF
TGTGCCAGCAGATTCGGGACAGAAGAGACCCAGTACTTC
>many|TRBV5-1|TRBJ1-2|TRBD1
CASSSATGAGYGYTF
TGCGCCAGCAGCTCAGCGACAGGGGCGGGCTATGGCTACACCTTC
>.|TRBV4-1|TRBJ1-1|.
CASSQDQTVEAFF
TGCGCCAGCAGCCAAGATCAAACGGTAGAAGCTTTCTTT
>many|TRBV6-5|TRBJ2-6|.
CASCSYGDSGANVLTF
TGTGCCAGCTGTAGTTACGGGGACTCTGGGGCCAACGTCCTGACTTTC
>many|TRBV5-1|TRBJ1-5|TRBD1
CASSISGTGAGQPQHF
TGCGCCAGCAGCATTTCCGGGACAGGGGCCGGTCAGCCCCAGCATTTT
>.|TRBV12-3/TRBV12-4|TRBJ1-2|.
CASSLHPVGYGYTF
TGTGCCAGCAGCCTACACCCCGTCGGCTATGGCTACACCTTC
>many|TRBV20-1|TRBJ1-1|TRBD1
CSAREGGGVLAFF
TGCAGTGCTAGAGAGGGAGGGGGCGTGTTGGCTTTCTTT
>many|TRBV6-1|TRBJ1-5|.
CASSERVRGSNQPQHF
TGTGCCAGCAGTGAAAGGGTGAGAGGGAGCAATCAGCCCCAGCATTTT
>many|TRBV3-1|TRBJ1-3|.
CASSQGWGRNGNTIYF
TGTGCCAGCAGCCAAGGATGGGGACGGAACGGAAACACCATATATTTT
>many|TRBV19|TRBJ2-5|.
CASSILGGLQETQYF
TGTGCCAGTAGTATTCTCGGGGGCCTCCAAGAGACCCAGTACTTC
>many|TRBV19|TRBJ2-2|TRBD2
CASSALAGGRLTGELFF
TGTGCCAGTAGTGCCCTAGCGGGGGGGCGTTTGACCGGGGAGCTGTTTTTT
>many|TRBV14|TRBJ1-2|.
CASSFLIGTNYGYTF
TGTGCCAGCAGCTTCCTAATCGGGACTAACTATGGCTACACCTTC
>few|TRBV2|TRBJ1-2|TRBD1
CASSEQGASYGYTF
TGTGCCAGCAGTGAACAGGGGGCCAGCTATGGCTACACCTTC
>few|TRBV18|TRBJ1-2|TRBD1
CASSPEGTAGGYTF
TGTGCCAGCTCACCTGAAGGGACAGCTGGTGGCTACACCTTC
>many|TRBV28|TRBJ1-5|.
CASRLSWVNLSQHF
TGTGCCAGCAGGCTAAGTTGGGTCAATCTGTCCCAGCATTTT
>few|TRBV9|TRBJ2-5|.
CASSVSFEETQYF
TGTGCCAGCAGCGTGTCCTTTGAGGAGACCCAGTACTTC
>many|TRBV27|TRBJ1-1|.
CASSLNQDLEAFF
TGTGCCAGCAGTTTAAATCAGGACCTCGAAGCTTTCTTT
>many|TRBV2|TRBJ2-7|TRBD2
CASSEATAGRYSEQYF
TGTGCCAGCAGTGAAGCGACAGCGGGGAGATACTCGGAGCAGTACTTC
>many|TRBV19|TRBJ1-5|.
CASNWVNQPQHF
TGTGCCAGTAATTGGGTAAATCAGCCCCAGCATTTT
>.|TRBV4-2|TRBJ2-2|.
CASSQVPGELFF
TGTGCCAGCAGCCAAGTCCCCGGGGAGCTGTTTTTT
>.|TRBV15|TRBJ2-7|TRBD1
CATSRDRGMYEQYF
TGTGCCACCAGCAGGGACAGGGGTATGTACGAGCAGTACTTC
>many|TRBV20-1|TRBJ1-1|TRBD1
CSARDPSGTGVNTEAFF
TGCAGTGCTAGAGATCCTAGTGGGACAGGGGTGAACACTGAAGCTTTCTTT
>.|TRBV11-2|TRBJ1-1|.
CASSLLGWGAPGTEAFF
TGTGCCAGCAGCCTTCTGGGTTGGGGGGCGCCGGGCACTGAAGCTTTCTTT